These 3 T cell receptor beta chains were all obtained from the same sample, sequenced in a study of T-cell memory formation after mild COVID-19. TCRdb processed the 5' RACE reads anew with MiXCR; each CDR3 protein has one entry. The sample consists of under 300,000 distinct CDR3 sequences, roughly 10% of them appearing once. Material: PBMCs or a T cell subset sorted from them (not recorded which). These receptors were taken from a man aged 18 to 30 who had mild COVID-19 (a few samples of this study predate the infection). Cell type and time point are not known.

This clonotype was counted between two and nine times. V usage is TRBV7-2 and J usage is TRBJ2-5, with D possibly matching TRBD2 (6 bases). Trimming left V 1 base short and J 5 bases short, with 14 bases between. The CDR3 runs 15 residues. Per the germline V gene, CDR1 is SGHTA and CDR2 is FQGNSA. The CDR3 coding sequence is TGTGCCAGCAGCTTAGTCCAGGGAGGATGGGAGACCCAGTACTTC. As protein: CASSLVQGGWETQYF.

This clonotype was recorded many times. This chain joins TRBV27 and TRBJ1-5, with 7 nucleotides matching TRBD1. CDR1 and CDR2 (germline): MNHEY, SMNVEV (reference sequence). J gave up 7 bases and V 6 bases, and 6 bases lay outside the gene matches. The CDR3 is 13 amino acids. The CDR3 is CASSRQGAQPQHF. The CDR3 bases are TGTGCCAGCAGCCGACAGGGTGCCCAGCCCCAGCATTTT.

This clonotype has more than one count but fewer than ten. The rearrangement joins TRBV7-2 to TRBJ1-1; D is ambiguous. This CDR3 comprises 13 residues. Germline-derived CDR1 and CDR2 are SGHTA and FQGNSA. The V gene lost 1 base and the J gene lost 4 bases, with 7 bases spanning the gap. The CDR3, as DNA: TGTGCCAGCAGCTTAGGCCGCGCCACTGAAGCTTTCTTT. This encodes CASSLGRATEAFF.